Listed below are T cell receptor beta chains from one sample, sequenced in a study of shared clonotypes between healthy human individuals. Assay: immunoSEQ multiplex PCR; the TCRdb copy retains only in-frame clones and omits some. The table records around 1,000,000 clones, 60% to 85% of them present only once. Sequencing was done on a sample of memory CD4+ T cells from PBMCs. The source is a young man in good health. Some clones in this sample may be carry-over from other donors' samples. The conserved cysteine and the conserved F or W are not part of the CDR3 here.

v_gene	j_gene	CDR3aa
TRBV10-3	TRBJ1-4	AISSGTVGYDNEKLF
TRBV7-7	TRBJ2-5	ASSPPTSALEAAQY
TRBV30	TRBJ2-7	AWSTGGYEQY
TRBV5-5	TRBJ2-6	ASSPRSTGGLSGANVLT
TRBV6-6	TRBJ2-2	ASSYGDDPTGELF
TRBV2	TRBJ2-5	ASRSWGGTETQY
TRBV11-2	TRBJ1-5	ASSLDQGSQPQH
TRBV6-1	TRBJ2-7	ASSTGGARGEQY
TRBV15	TRBJ2-3	ATSRRRFTDTQY
TRBV18	TRBJ1-1	ASSPGGALNTEAF
TRBV5-1	TRBJ2-3	ASSLGDRATDTQY
TRBV28	TRBJ1-4	ASSWFGANEKLF
TRBV5-6	TRBJ1-3	ASSFGTFSGNTIY
TRBV7-9	TRBJ2-5	ASSLAGLIETQY
TRBV9	TRBJ2-7	ASSVWDRGLSEQY
TRBV4-1	TRBJ1-1	ASSQREQRGNTEAF
TRBV14	TRBJ2-3	ASSLRRTSGTDTQY
TRBV6-6	TRBJ2-7	ASRVSGSSYEQY
TRBV6-1	TRBJ2-1	ASSVTFDEQF
TRBV4-1	TRBJ2-7	ASSQGASGRAYEQY
TRBV2	TRBJ2-5	ASKAQGQVQETQY
TRBV18	TRBJ2-1	ASSPGLAEYNEQF
TRBV30	TRBJ2-1	AWSVDSVVDEQF
TRBV7-9	TRBJ1-2	ASSLWGADGYT
TRBV7-9	TRBJ1-2	ASSLVGIRGYT
TRBV9	TRBJ2-1	ASSPHGLAGEGEQF
TRBV19	TRBJ1-1	ASSIRNTEAF
TRBV28	TRBJ1-5	ASRKSVYQPQH
TRBV23-1	TRBJ1-1	ASSQSNQGGRYTEAF
TRBV19	TRBJ1-5	ASSIDRVQPQH
TRBV28	TRBJ2-1	ASSDGWTIHNEQF
TRBV11-2	TRBJ2-1	ASRVIRYNEQF
TRBV5-6	TRBJ2-5	ASSRGPQETQY
TRBV11-2	TRBJ2-7	ASSSRTSGMEY
TRBV10-3	TRBJ2-5	AIAETAGVRYQETQY
TRBV5-1	TRBJ2-5	ASSSDRGWETQY
TRBV6-6	TRBJ2-1	ASNPTRGMYNEQF
TRBV7-9	TRBJ1-4	ASSPTDRNEKLF
TRBV5-4	TRBJ2-5	ASSLQGSQETQY
TRBV14	TRBJ2-2	ASSQRTGTRDTGELF
TRBV10-3	TRBJ1-4	AISEGQYNEKLF
TRBV5-6	TRBJ1-2	ASSLETGIFNYGYT
TRBV11-2	TRBJ2-7	ASSSGLNEQY
TRBV5-1	TRBJ2-3	ASSLRDWGTDTQY